The next 21 T cell receptor beta chains were all read from a single sample in a study of CD8 T cells in ankylosing spondylitis (dated by TCRdb to 2017 to 2019). The receptor library was made with 5' RACE. Sequencing used an Illumina HiSeq 2500. TCRdb cleaned the public reads at Q25 with fastp, built clones with MiXCR and kept in-frame beta chains. Under each unique CDR3 protein, matching rows form one entry showing the most common genes and DNA. The table for this sample lists approximately 250,000 distinct CDR3 sequences; about 11% of them were counted only once. About 2.5% of the sample comes from the top ten. Sequencing used blood, either unsorted or a sorted T cell fraction (not recorded which). The receptor set was obtained from a male donor with ankylosing spondylitis or in good health (not recorded which).

In this sample, this clonotype turned up many times. The rearrangement uses TRBV27 and TRBJ2-4; 8 bases match TRBD2. This CDR3 region has 22 residues. Looked up from germline, CDR1 is MNHEY and CDR2 is SMNVEV (reference sequence). V lost 4 bases and J lost 0; bases outside the gene matches: 23. This CDR3 reads CASSSGFLKPGGPTVAKNIQYF. The DNA for the CDR3 is TGTGCCAGCAGTTCGGGATTTTTAAAACCGGGGGGGCCGACGGTAGCCAAAAACATTCAGTACTTC.

The rearrangement joins TRBV10-1 to TRBJ2-7; TRBD1 agrees at 9 bases. The CDR3 extends over 14 amino acids. CDR1 and CDR2 from the germline V gene are WNHNN and SYGVQD (reference sequence). The V gene end was trimmed by 3 bases and the J gene end by 1 base; junction bases not matched to a gene: 1. The CDR3: CASSDGTGSYEQYF. CDR3 DNA sequence: TGCGCCAGCAGTGACGGGACAGGGTCCTACGAGCAGTACTTC.

The V and J genes are TRBV29-1 and TRBJ1-2, with D possibly matching TRBD1 (5 bases). CDR3 size: 12 residues. CDR1 is SQVTM, CDR2 ANQGSEA, per germline. CDR3 sequence (DNA): TGCAACGTCTTCGGGGAGGGGAAAGGCTACACCTTC. It is translated as CNVFGEGKGYTF.

In its sample, this clonotype was seen many times. The chain combines TRBV5-5 with TRBJ1-1; no clear D gene. From germline, CDR1 is SGHKS and CDR2 YYEKEE (reference sequence). This CDR3 has 16 amino acids. V gave up 4 bases and J gave up 11 bases, with 27 bases separating them. CDR3 coding DNA: TGTGCCAGCAGCCCCTTTCTGAATATATTTACGATGGAGGCTTTCTTT. This codes for CASSPFLNIFTMEAFF.

This clonotype was counted ten times or more. The V call is TRBV12-3 or TRBV12-4, the J call TRBJ1-1; D not resolved. V lost 4 bases to trimming and J lost 6 bases, with 12 bases between them. The CDR3 is 13 amino acids. The CDR3 DNA follows: TGTGCCAGCAGTTCTGGTTCTGGGGCTGAAGCTTTCTTT. Residues: CASSSGSGAEAFF.

This clonotype was seen at least ten times. The V and J genes are TRBV12-3 or TRBV12-4 and TRBJ2-1; possibly TRBD2 for D (6 bases). The CDR3 sequence is 13 residues long. Trimming pared 6 bases from V and 8 bases from J, leaving 14 bases between. The CDR3 region is CASSPPSEDEQFF. In DNA, the CDR3 is TGTGCCAGCAGCCCCCCTAGCGAAGATGAGCAGTTCTTC.

This clonotype was seen ten or more times. The CDR3 here is CASSSQRVRTSGFEQFF. The CDR3 coding sequence is TGTGCCAGCAGCTCACAGCGGGTGAGGACTAGCGGGTTCGAGCAGTTCTTC. V usage is TRBV21-1 and J usage is TRBJ2-1; the table names TRBD2, a call not compared with the DNA. TRBV21-1 is a pseudogene. The CDR3 consists of 17 residues.

The rearrangement joins TRBV7-6 to TRBJ2-1; D not resolved. Germline CDR1 is SGHVS and CDR2 is FNYEAQ. V was cut by 1 base and J by 6 bases, with 7 bases left in between. CDR3 size: 13 residues. CDR3 nucleotides: TGTGCCAGCAGCTTAGATGCGAGCAATGAGCAGTTCTTC. Translated: CASSLDASNEQFF.

This clonotype was observed a handful of times. This chain uses TRBV20-1 with TRBJ2-5; the D gene is possibly TRBD2 (7 bases). Germline V CDR1 and CDR2: DFQATT, SNEGSKA (reference sequence). This CDR3 spans 13 amino acids. Trimming took 5 bases from V and 4 from J, leaving 14 bases between them. CDR3 loop: CSAWGGARETQYF. The CDR3 nucleotides read TGCAGTGCTTGGGGGGGGGCTAGAGAGACCCAGTACTTC.

As regards this clonotype: This could be a read error, since a much larger clone is one nucleotide away. The genes are TRBV20-1 and TRBJ1-1; 8 bases match TRBD1. The CDR3 consists of 13 residues. Germline V lookup: CDR1 DFQATT, CDR2 SNEGSKA (reference sequence). V trimming: 6 bases; J trimming: 13 bases; junction bases outside the gene matches: 16. For the CDR3, the DNA is TGCAGTGCCTCAGGGGGCATCGCGGGGAGAGTTTTCTTT. It yields the protein CSASGGIAGRVFF.

This clonotype occurred a few times. The genes are TRBV11-2 and TRBJ2-5; a weak D match, TRBD1 (5 bases). Trimming removed 3 bases at V and 5 bases at J, with 13 bases between. From germline, CDR1 is SGHAT and CDR2 FQNNGV. This CDR3 has 14 residues. In DNA form, the CDR3 reads TGTGCCAGCAGCTTTCAAGGGGTTGGGGAGACCCAGTACTTC. Encoded protein: CASSFQGVGETQYF.

CDR3 residues: CASSPQQRAQETQYF. The CDR3 DNA is TGTGCCAGCTCACCTCAACAGCGGGCCCAAGAGACCCAGTACTTC. The chain links TRBV18 to TRBJ2-5; D may be TRBD2 (6 bases). The CDR3 length is 15 residues. Germline loops: CDR1 KGHSH, CDR2 LQKENI. V lost 3 bases to trimming and J lost 1 base, with 12 bases between them. The full variable domain, with the rest looked up from reference TRBV18 and TRBJ2-5, is NAGVMQNPRHLVRRRGQEARLRCSPMKGHSHVYWYRQLPEEGLKFMVYLQKENIIDESGMPKERFSAEFPKEGPSILRIQQVVRGDSAAYFCASSPQQRAQETQYFGPGTRLLVL.

This clonotype was picked up a small number of times. The chain is built from TRBV5-1 and TRBJ2-2; TRBD2 matches 7 bases. Germline-derived CDR1 and CDR2 are SGHRS and YFSETQ. The CDR3 has 13 residues. Unmatched junction bases numbered 4, after V lost 4 bases and J lost 7 bases. The CDR3 coding sequence is TGCGCCAGCAGCCCTTCGGGAGGCGGGGAGCTGTTTTTT. Its translation: CASSPSGGGELFF.

This clonotype was observed at least ten times. The chain is built from TRBV5-1 and TRBJ1-1, with D maybe TRBD1 (6 bases). The V gene's germline CDR1 is SGHRS and CDR2 YFSETQ. V lost 4 bases and J lost 8, with 12 bases in between. The CDR3 loop spans 12 amino acids. In nucleotides, the CDR3 is TGCGCCAGCAGCCCCGCTGGGGGCGAAGCTTTCTTT. This translates into CASSPAGGEAFF.

This clonotype showed up many times. The CDR3 coding sequence is TGCGCCAGCAGCTGGGAGCGGTTCACCTACAATGAGCAGTTCTTC. Its protein is CASSWERFTYNEQFF. The chain carries TRBV5-1 and TRBJ2-1; maybe TRBD2 (5 bases). Looked up from germline, CDR1 is SGHRS and CDR2 is YFSETQ. The CDR3 is made up of 15 amino acids. Trimming pared 3 bases from V and 2 bases from J, leaving 12 bases between.

This clonotype was seen repeatedly, ten times or more. DNA of the CDR3: TGCAGTGCCTTCGGGAGAAGCGGGGAGACCCAGTACTTC. Translated: CSAFGRSGETQYF. This chain uses TRBV20-1 with TRBJ2-5, with D tentatively TRBD2 (6 bases). This CDR3 has 13 amino acids. The V end lost 6 bases, the J end lost 5 bases, and 16 bases lay between the germline ends. CDR1 is DFQATT and CDR2 is SNEGSKA in the germline V gene (reference sequence).

This clonotype was seen once. The chain combines TRBV2 with TRBJ2-1; 11 nucleotides align to TRBD2. There are 15 residues in the CDR3. Germline V gene lookup returns CDR1 SNHLY and CDR2 FYNNEI. The ends lost 7 bases at V and 6 bases at J; junction bases unmatched: 8. CDR3: CASILLAGGPNEQFF. For the CDR3, the DNA is TGTGCCAGCATTCTCCTAGCGGGGGGACCCAATGAGCAGTTCTTC.

The rearrangement joins TRBV20-1 to TRBJ1-1; possible D gene TRBD1, 6 bases. Trimming pared 0 bases from V and 6 bases from J, leaving 17 bases between. CDR1 DFQATT and CDR2 SNEGSKA come from the germline V gene (reference sequence). The CDR3 is 15 amino acids. CDR3 in DNA: TGCAGTGCTAGAGATCCGGCGGGGGGGCCGGCTGAAGCTTTCTTT. It is translated as CSARDPAGGPAEAFF.

The J gene is TRBJ2-2, the V gene TRBV11-2; the D gene is possibly TRBD1 (5 bases). V was cut by 1 base and J by 6 bases, with 15 bases left in between. This CDR3 is 16 amino acids long. Germline V gives CDR1 SGHAT, CDR2 FQNNGV. The CDR3: CASSLASGLQAGELFF. The CDR3 DNA reads TGTGCCAGCAGCTTAGCGTCAGGTTTACAGGCCGGGGAGCTGTTTTTT.

This clonotype came up many times. The chain couples TRBV9 to TRBJ1-1; D is possibly TRBD1 (6 bases). Trimming took off 1 base at V and 3 bases at J, with 7 bases between the two ends. Germline V lookup: CDR1 SGDLS, CDR2 YYNGEE. This CDR3 comprises 13 residues. As DNA, the CDR3 is TGTGCCAGCAGCGTAAACAGGGACACTGAAGCTTTCTTT. It specifies CASSVNRDTEAFF.

This clonotype was detected ten times or more. The chain links TRBV20-1 to TRBJ2-1; 8 bases agree with TRBD2. CDR3 length: 15 amino acids. The V gene end was trimmed by 3 bases and the J gene end by 7 bases; junction bases not matched to a gene: 11. Looked up from germline, CDR1 is DFQATT and CDR2 is SNEGSKA (reference sequence). CDR3 region: CSASDPAGVNNEQFF. For the CDR3, the DNA is TGCAGTGCTAGTGACCCAGCGGGAGTAAATAATGAGCAGTTCTTC.